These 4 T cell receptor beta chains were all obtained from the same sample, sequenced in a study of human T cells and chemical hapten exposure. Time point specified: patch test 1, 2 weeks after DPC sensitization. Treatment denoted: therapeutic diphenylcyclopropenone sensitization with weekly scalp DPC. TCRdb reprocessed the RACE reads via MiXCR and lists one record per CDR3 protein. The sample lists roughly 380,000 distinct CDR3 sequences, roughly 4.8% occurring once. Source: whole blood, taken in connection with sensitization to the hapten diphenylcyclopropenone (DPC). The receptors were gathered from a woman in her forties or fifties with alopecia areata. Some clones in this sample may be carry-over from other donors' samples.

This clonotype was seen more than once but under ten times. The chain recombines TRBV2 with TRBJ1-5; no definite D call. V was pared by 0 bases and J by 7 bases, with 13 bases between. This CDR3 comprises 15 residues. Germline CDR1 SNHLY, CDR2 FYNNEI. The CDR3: CASSEALRGNQPQHF. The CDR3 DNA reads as TGTGCCAGCAGTGAAGCGCTTCGAGGGAACCAGCCCCAGCATTTT.

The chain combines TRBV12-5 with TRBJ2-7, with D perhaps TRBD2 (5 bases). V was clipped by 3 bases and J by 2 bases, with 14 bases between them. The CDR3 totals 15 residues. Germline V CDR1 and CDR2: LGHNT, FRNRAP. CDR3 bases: TGTGCTAGTGGTTTCTTCCGGAAGGAGGCCTACGAGCAGTACTTC. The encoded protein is CASGFFRKEAYEQYF. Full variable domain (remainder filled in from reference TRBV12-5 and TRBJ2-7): DARVTQTPRHKVTEMGQEVTMRCQPILGHNTVFWYRQTMMQGLELLAYFRNRAPLDDSGMPKDRFSAEMPDATLATLKIQPSEPRDSAVYFCASGFFRKEAYEQYFGPGTRLTVT.

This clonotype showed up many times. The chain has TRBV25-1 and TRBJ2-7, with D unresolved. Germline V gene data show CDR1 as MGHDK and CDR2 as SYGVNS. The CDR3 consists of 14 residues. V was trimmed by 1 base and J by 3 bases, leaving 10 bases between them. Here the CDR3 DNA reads TGTGCCAGCAGTGAATCTATGGGTAGCTACGAGCAGTACTTC. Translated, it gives CASSESMGSYEQYF.

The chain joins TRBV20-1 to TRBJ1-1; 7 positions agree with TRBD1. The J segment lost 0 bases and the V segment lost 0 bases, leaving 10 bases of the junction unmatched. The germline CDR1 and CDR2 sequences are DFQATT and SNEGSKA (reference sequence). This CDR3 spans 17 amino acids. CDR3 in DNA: TGCAGTGCTAGAGATCTCGGAGCAGGGGGGATGAACACTGAAGCTTTCTTT. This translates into CSARDLGAGGMNTEAFF.